This passage covers 30 T cell receptor beta chains from one sample sequenced in a study of control samples from healthy donors and cancer patients. Produced via immunoSEQ multiplex PCR; TCRdb's table is partial and in-frame only. The table records approximately 58,000 clones, 70% to 90% of them present only once. The specimen sequenced was PBMCs. These TCRs come from a woman aged 60-75 years with lung cancer.

The chain recombines TRBV29-1 with TRBJ2-3; TRBD2 matches at 11 bases. Looked up from germline, CDR1 is SQVTM and CDR2 is ANQGSEA. V lost 2 bases and J lost 3; bases outside the gene matches: 13. CDR3 length: 18 residues. This chain's CDR3 is CSVESSFRLAGGTDTQYF. In DNA, the CDR3 is TGCAGCGTTGAAAGCTCGTTCCGTCTAGCGGGGGGAACAGATACGCAGTATTTT.

Notes on this clone: Other DNA sequences in the same sample also yield this CDR3. The gene calls are TRBV2 and TRBJ2-6, with a tentative D call TRBD2 (5 bases). The CDR3 totals 17 residues. The V and J ends lost 3 bases and 1 base respectively, with 13 bases between them. Germline V gene lookup returns CDR1 SNHLY and CDR2 FYNNEI. The CDR3 region has the DNA TGTGCCAGCAGTGATAGAGGGTCAAGGTCTGGGGCCAACGTCCTGACTTTC. Amino acids: CASSDRGSRSGANVLTF.

The chain combines TRBV5-1 with TRBJ1-1; 7 bases align to TRBD1. V trimming: 3 bases; J trimming: 5 bases; junction bases outside the gene matches: 7. This CDR3 spans 14 amino acids. CDR1 is SGHRS and CDR2 is YFSETQ in the germline V gene. The CDR3 DNA reads as TGCGCCAGCAGCTACGGGGGACAGATAACTGAAGCTTTCTTT. Protein sequence: CASSYGGQITEAFF.

The CDR3 DNA follows: TGTGCCACCAGCAGAGATCAGGGCTGGGGGGGATCCGAGCAGTACTTC. Its protein is CATSRDQGWGGSEQYF. The V gene is TRBV15, the J gene TRBJ2-7; 7 positions match TRBD2. The CDR3 sequence is 16 residues long. Germline CDR1 is LNHNV and CDR2 is YYDKDF (reference sequence). Trimming removed 0 bases from V and 6 bases from J; junction bases left unmatched: 11.

The V gene is TRBV18, the J gene TRBJ2-1; 7 nucleotides agree with TRBD1. With 9 bases clipped from V and 7 bases from J, the junction kept 9 bases outside the gene matches. CDR1 is KGHSH, CDR2 LQKENI, per germline. The CDR3 runs to 13 residues. The CDR3: CASRPGTENEQFF. The CDR3 nucleotides read TGTGCCAGTAGACCCGGGACAGAGAATGAGCAGTTCTTC.

This chain joins TRBV5-6 and TRBJ1-1; TRBD1 is a possible D gene (5 bases). This CDR3 has 14 residues. Germline values: CDR1 SGHDT, CDR2 YYEEEE. The V and J ends lost 5 bases and 4 bases respectively, with 15 bases between them. CDR3 residues: CASSFRTGVTEAFF. The CDR3 nucleotides read TGTGCCAGCAGTTTTAGAACAGGAGTCACTGAAGCTTTCTTT.

The rearrangement uses TRBV28 and TRBJ1-4, with a possible D match to TRBD1 (5 bases). V was cut by 7 bases and J by 0 bases, with 9 bases left in between. This CDR3 has 14 residues. Germline V gene sequence: CDR1 MDHEN, CDR2 SYDVKM. The CDR3 protein is CASTAGATNEKLFF. CDR3 nucleotides: TGTGCCAGCACCGCGGGGGCAACTAATGAAAAACTGTTTTTT. The full variable domain, with the rest looked up from reference TRBV28 and TRBJ1-4, is DVKVTQSSRYLVKRTGEKVFLECVQDMDHENMFWYRQDPGLGLRLIYFSYDVKMKEKGDIPEGYSVSREKKERFSLILESASTNQTSMYLCASTAGATNEKLFFGSGTQLSVL.

The gene calls are TRBV7-6 and TRBJ2-2; D is unclear. Per germline, CDR1 SGHVS and CDR2 FNYEAQ. Trimming took off 0 bases at V and 5 bases at J, with 7 bases between the two ends. The CDR3 is 14 residues long. For the CDR3, the DNA is TGTGCCAGCAGCTTAGCGCGTGGGACCGGGGAGCTGTTTTTT. Protein sequence: CASSLARGTGELFF.

V is TRBV7-3 and J is TRBJ2-3, with 11 bases fitting TRBD2. CDR1 is SGHTA, CDR2 FQGTGA, per germline. CDR3 length equals 15 residues. Trimming at V came to 5 bases and at J to 6 bases, leaving 7 bases not matched to a gene. CDR3 DNA sequence: TGTGCCAGCAGCAAACTAGCGGGAGAACCCGATACGCAGTATTTT. Translated: CASSKLAGEPDTQYF.

The chain is built from TRBV7-2 and TRBJ2-7, with 11 nucleotides matching TRBD2. CDR3 size: 15 residues. Trimming cost V 3 bases and J 3 bases; bases outside gene matches: 4. Germline V CDR1 and CDR2: SGHTA, FQGNSA. The CDR3 sequence: CASSFLLAGDYEQYF. The CDR3 region has the DNA TGTGCCAGCAGCTTCCTACTAGCGGGAGACTACGAGCAGTACTTC. The variable domain in full, completed from reference TRBV7-2 and TRBJ2-7, reads GAGVSQSPSNKVTEKGKDVELRCDPISGHTALYWYRQSLGQGLEFLIYFQGNSAPDKSGLPSDRFSAERTGGSVSTLTIQRTQQEDSAVYLCASSFLLAGDYEQYFGPGTRLTVT.

V gene TRBV19 combines with J gene TRBJ1-3; D perhaps matches TRBD1 (5 bases). CDR3 size: 12 residues. V shed 8 bases and J shed 2 bases, with 7 bases lying between them. Germline V gene sequence: CDR1 LNHDA, CDR2 SQIVND (reference sequence). CDR3 coding DNA: TGTGCCAGTGGGACGGCTGGAAACACCATATATTTT. Translated: CASGTAGNTIYF.

This clone was counted a few times. The CDR3, as DNA: TGTGCCAGCAGGGGGTGGAGGGAACAATCCTACGAGCAGTACTTC. Residues: CASRGWREQSYEQYF. The gene calls are TRBV5-5 and TRBJ2-7, with D possibly TRBD2 on 6 matching bases. The CDR3 contains 15 residues. V lost 5 bases to trimming and J lost 1 base, with 16 bases between them. The V gene's germline CDR1 is SGHKS and CDR2 YYEKEE (reference sequence).

The chain is built from TRBV5-1 and TRBJ2-2; D not certain. CDR1 is SGHRS, CDR2 YFSETQ, per germline. The CDR3 has 15 residues. With 2 bases removed from V and 2 bases from J, the gap between germline ends came to 10 bases. The CDR3 is CASSFSTKNTGELFF. The DNA for the CDR3 is TGCGCCAGCAGCTTTAGTACCAAAAACACCGGGGAGCTGTTTTTT.

The gene calls are TRBV5-1 and TRBJ2-3, with TRBD1 identical over 7 bases. Germline CDR1 SGHRS, CDR2 YFSETQ. The CDR3 runs 15 residues. Trimming cost V 0 bases and J 2 bases; bases outside gene matches: 3. The CDR3 is CASSLGDSYTDTQYF. CDR3 DNA sequence: TGCGCCAGCAGCTTGGGGGACAGCTACACAGATACGCAGTATTTT. The full variable domain, in which reference TRBV5-1 and TRBJ2-3 provide the parts outside the CDR3, is KAGVTQTPRYLIKTRGQQVTLSCSPISGHRSVSWYQQTPGQGLQFLFEYFSETQRNKGNFPGRFSGRQFSNSRSEMNVSTLELGDSALYLCASSLGDSYTDTQYFGPGTRLTVL.

The chain links TRBV14 to TRBJ2-3, with a weak D call TRBD2 (5 bases). Germline V gene data show CDR1 as SGHDN and CDR2 as FVKESK. This CDR3 is built from 16 residues. Trimming left V 1 base short and J 0 bases short, with 11 bases between. The CDR3 coding sequence is TGTGCCAGCAGCCAAGGAAAAGGACTCAGCACAGATACGCAGTATTTT. Its translation: CASSQGKGLSTDTQYF.

Regarding this clone: At one boundary the junction diverges from the germline segment, which might be a read error. This chain links TRBV4-1 with TRBJ1-2, with D unclear. This CDR3 contains 16 residues. CDR1 is MGHRA and CDR2 is YSYEKL in the germline V gene. The CDR3 loop is CASSQGEGFRADGYAF. The CDR3, as DNA: TGCGCCAGCAGCCAAGGGGAGGGTTTCCGCGCCGATGGCTACGCCTTC.

This rearrangement joins TRBV7-9 to TRBJ2-7; TRBD2 might be the D (5 bases). The CDR3 runs to 12 residues. The V end lost 0 bases, the J end lost 6 bases, and 6 bases lay between the germline ends. Per the germline V gene, CDR1 is SEHNR and CDR2 is FQNEAQ (reference sequence). The CDR3 region is CASSLAGSEQYF. CDR3 DNA: TGTGCCAGCAGCTTAGCAGGGAGCGAGCAGTACTTC. The full variable domain, with the rest looked up from reference TRBV7-9 and TRBJ2-7, is DTGVSQNPRHKITKRGQNVTFRCDPISEHNRLYWYRQTLGQGPEFLTYFQNEAQLEKSRLLSDRFSAERPKGSFSTLEIQRTEQGDSAMYLCASSLAGSEQYFGPGTRLTVT.

This chain connects TRBV7-2 to TRBJ1-1, with 9 bases aligning to TRBD1. Germline V gene sequence: CDR1 SGHTA, CDR2 FQGNSA. V shed 4 bases and J 5 bases; nucleotides not matched to a gene: 8. This CDR3 has 15 amino acids. The CDR3 DNA is TGTGCCAGCAGCTCCCAGGGACAGGGTTATACTGAAGCTTTCTTT. This codes for CASSSQGQGYTEAFF.

CDR3 sequence reads: CASSAYRERGTGELFF. CDR3 bases: TGTGCCAGTAGTGCCTATAGGGAAAGGGGCACCGGGGAGCTGTTTTTT. The chain uses TRBV19 and TRBJ2-2, with D maybe TRBD1 (5 bases). This CDR3 spans 16 amino acids. The V gene lost 5 bases and the J gene lost 4 bases, with 17 bases spanning the gap. Germline V lookup: CDR1 LNHDA, CDR2 SQIVND (reference sequence).

The chain is built from TRBV5-1 and TRBJ2-1, with 8 bases fitting TRBD2. CDR1 and CDR2 from the germline V gene are SGHRS and YFSETQ. J lost 9 bases, V lost 0 bases, and 5 bases had no gene match. CDR3 length: 14 amino acids. The CDR3: CASSLELAGTEQFF. CDR3 nucleotides: TGCGCCAGCAGCTTGGAGTTAGCGGGAACTGAGCAGTTCTTC.

On this clone itself: The junction departs from germline at one end; a sequencing error may be responsible. This sample includes further DNA sequences coding for the same CDR3. J is TRBJ1-2 and V is TRBV15; 8 positions agree with TRBD1. CDR1 and CDR2 (germline): LNHNV, YYDKDF (reference sequence). CDR3 length: 13 amino acids. The CDR3 DNA reads as TGTGCCACCAGCCCGCGGACAGGGAAGGGCTACACTTTC. Protein sequence: CATSPRTGKGYTF.

This chain uses TRBV15 with TRBJ2-7; D gene uncertain. The CDR3 runs 13 residues. Trimming took off 0 bases at V and 4 bases at J, with 7 bases between the two ends. Germline V gene lookup returns CDR1 LNHNV and CDR2 YYDKDF (reference sequence). The CDR3 is CATSRDRRYEQYF. Here the CDR3 DNA reads TGTGCCACCAGCAGAGATAGAAGATACGAGCAGTACTTC.

The chain joins TRBV6-5 to TRBJ2-4; tentative D call: TRBD1 (6 bases). The germline V gene encodes CDR1 MNHEY and CDR2 SVGAGI. V was pared by 6 bases and J by 1 base, with 13 bases between. CDR3 size: 15 residues. The CDR3 here is CASRDSQDAKNIQYF. The CDR3 DNA reads TGTGCCAGCAGGGACAGTCAGGATGCCAAAAACATTCAGTACTTC.

This sequence joins TRBV4-1 and TRBJ1-1; possible D gene TRBD1, 5 bases. This CDR3 spans 15 amino acids. The germline V and J ends were trimmed by 4 bases and 4 bases, with 16 bases remaining between them. In germline, CDR1 is MGHRA, CDR2 YSYEKL. The CDR3 region is CASSRFSGFSTEAFF. The CDR3 DNA reads TGCGCCAGCAGCCGTTTCTCAGGGTTTTCCACTGAAGCTTTCTTT.

V usage is TRBV19 and J usage is TRBJ2-5, with D possibly being TRBD1 or TRBD2 (5 bases each). The germline gives CDR1 LNHDA, CDR2 SQIVND (reference sequence). Trimming stripped 4 bases from V and 3 bases from J, with 15 bases between. The CDR3 consists of 15 residues. Here the CDR3 DNA reads TGTGCCAGTAGTACAACCGGGACGGAGAAAGAGACCCAGTACTTC. Translated: CASSTTGTEKETQYF. Using reference TRBV19 and TRBJ2-5 for the parts outside the CDR3, the full variable domain is DGGITQSPKYLFRKEGQNVTLSCEQNLNHDAMYWYRQDPGQGLRLIYYSQIVNDFQKGDIAEGYSVSREKKESFPLTVTSAQKNPTAFYLCASSTTGTEKETQYFGPGTRLLVL.

The CDR3 nucleotides read TGTGCCAGCTCACCGATCCGGGACACGCAATACAATGAGCAGTTCTTC. Its translation: CASSPIRDTQYNEQFF. V gene TRBV18 combines with J gene TRBJ2-1, with D possibly TRBD1 on 6 matching bases. Per germline, CDR1 KGHSH and CDR2 LQKENI. The CDR3 has 16 amino acids. Trimming stripped 3 bases from V and 4 bases from J, with 16 bases between.

The chain has TRBV5-4 and TRBJ2-5; 7 nucleotides line up with TRBD1. Per germline, CDR1 SGHNT and CDR2 YYREEE (reference sequence). The V and J ends lost 4 bases and 2 bases, in that order; junction bases with no gene match: 5. The CDR3 sequence is 14 residues long. CDR3 in DNA: TGTGCCAGCAGCACGGGACAGACACAAGAGACCCAGTACTTC. Encoded protein: CASSTGQTQETQYF.

The chain combines TRBV7-3 with TRBJ1-1; no clear D. V dropped 2 bases and J dropped 8 bases, with 9 bases sitting between them. The CDR3 consists of 12 residues. The germline gives CDR1 SGHTA, CDR2 FQGTGA. The CDR3 DNA sequence: TGTGCCAGCAGCTTAGGGCGGGAAGAAGCTTTCTTT. Translation: CASSLGREEAFF. The full variable domain, in which reference TRBV7-3 and TRBJ1-1 provide the parts outside the CDR3, is GAGVSQTPSNKVTEKGKYVELRCDPISGHTALYWYRQSLGQGPEFLIYFQGTGAADDSGLPNDRFFAVRPEGSVSTLKIQRTERGDSAVYLCASSLGREEAFFGQGTRLTVV.

CDR3 nucleotide sequence: TGCGCCAGCAGGGCACAGCAGAACACTGAAGCTTTCTTT. This gives the protein CASRAQQNTEAFF. The V and J genes are TRBV10-1 and TRBJ1-1; D unclear. V was pared by 6 bases and J by 1 base, with 9 bases between. The CDR3 is 13 amino acids. Per germline, CDR1 WNHNN and CDR2 SYGVQD (reference sequence).

This chain uses TRBV11-2 with TRBJ1-6; 8 positions agree with TRBD1. CDR1 SGHAT and CDR2 FQNNGV come from the germline V gene. Losses at the gene ends were 0 bases for V and 7 bases for J; bases not matched to a gene: 2. CDR3 size: 15 residues. The CDR3 here is CASSLERTGNSPLHF. In DNA, the CDR3 is TGTGCCAGCAGCTTAGAACGGACAGGGAATTCACCCCTCCACTTT. The whole variable domain, remainder taken from reference TRBV11-2 and TRBJ1-6, is EAGVAQSPRYKIIEKRQSVAFWCNPISGHATLYWYQQILGQGPKLLIQFQNNGVVDDSQLPKDRFSAERLKGVDSTLKIQPAKLEDSAVYLCASSLERTGNSPLHFGNGTRLTVT.